This T cell receptor (beta chain) originates from a study of T cells in Graves' hyperthyroidism and ophthalmopathy. Study-level results: Model predictions of ophthalmopathy came a median 6.5 months before onset.

The table lists this clonotype with many counts. Its specificity is not known. The V gene's germline CDR1 is SGHAT and CDR2 FQNNGV. V was cut by 0 bases and J by 5 bases, with 20 bases left in between. CDR3 size: 17 residues. There were TCR beta CDR3 regions amplified from RNA transcripts. HTBI primers drove first-round RT-PCR of the TCR CDR3. TCRdb re-called the multiplex PCR reads with MiXCR, one entry per CDR3 protein. The sample contains about 690,000 distinct CDR3 sequences, around a sixth of which appear only once. This clonotype originated in a man between 50 and 59 years old with Graves' hyperthyroidism. The sequenced sample consisted of blood. V gene TRBV11-2 combines with J gene TRBJ2-7; perhaps TRBD2 as D (6 bases). The CDR3 nucleotides read TGTGCCAGCAGCTTAGATCGGTGGGGACTCTCACCTAACGAGCAGTACTTC. Translating it yields CASSLDRWGLSPNEQYF. The full variable domain, with the rest looked up from reference TRBV11-2 and TRBJ2-7, is EAGVAQSPRYKIIEKRQSVAFWCNPISGHATLYWYQQILGQGPKLLIQFQNNGVVDDSQLPKDRFSAERLKGVDSTLKIQPAKLEDSAVYLCASSLDRWGLSPNEQYFGPGTRLTVT.